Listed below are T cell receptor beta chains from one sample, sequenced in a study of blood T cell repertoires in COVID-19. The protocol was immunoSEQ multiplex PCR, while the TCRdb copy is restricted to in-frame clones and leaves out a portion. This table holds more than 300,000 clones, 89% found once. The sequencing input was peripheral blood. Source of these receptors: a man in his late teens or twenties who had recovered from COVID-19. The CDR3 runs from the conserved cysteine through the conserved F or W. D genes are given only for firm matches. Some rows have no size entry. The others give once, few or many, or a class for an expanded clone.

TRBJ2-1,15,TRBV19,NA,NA,TGTGCCAGTAGTACAGGGATCGTAGCCTCCTGGGAGCAGTTCTTC,CASSTGIVASWEQFF
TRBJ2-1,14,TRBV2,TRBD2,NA,TGTGCCAGCGGATCGGCTAGCGGGGAGGATGAGCAGTTCTTC,CASGSASGEDEQFF
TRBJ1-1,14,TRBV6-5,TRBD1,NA,TGTGCCAGCAGAGTTACAGGGGAACAAGGTGAAGCTTTCTTT,CASRVTGEQGEAFF
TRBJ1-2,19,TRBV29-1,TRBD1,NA,TGCAGCGTTGATTTGGCCGTTTTGTTCAGGGACAGTACGAGCTATGGCTACACCTTC,CSVDLAVLFRDSTSYGYTF
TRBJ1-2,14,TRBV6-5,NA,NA,TGTGCCAGCAGGCCCGACGCAGGGGCCTATGGCTACACCTTC,CASRPDAGAYGYTF
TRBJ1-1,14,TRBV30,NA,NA,TGTGCCTGGGGTCAAATACAGGAGAACACTGAAGCTTTCTTT,CAWGQIQENTEAFF
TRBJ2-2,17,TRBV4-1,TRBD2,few,TGCGCCAGCAGCCGCTCGACTAGCGGGGGAGGCACCGGGGAGCTGTTTTTT,CASSRSTSGGGTGELFF
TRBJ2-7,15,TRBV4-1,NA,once,TGCGCCAGCAGCCAAGCAGGGGATAGCTCCTACGAGCAGTACTTC,CASSQAGDSSYEQYF
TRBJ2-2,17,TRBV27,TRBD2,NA,TGTGCCAGCAGGCGCATAGCGGGCCAAGCGAACACCGGGGAGCTGTTTTTT,CASRRIAGQANTGELFF
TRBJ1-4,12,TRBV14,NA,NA,TGTGCCAGCAGCCCCTACGGGGGAAAACTGTTTTTT,CASSPYGGKLFF
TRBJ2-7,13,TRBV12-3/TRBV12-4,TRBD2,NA,TGTGCCAGCACCCCGGTGGGCGGGGGCGAGCAGTACTTC,CASTPVGGGEQYF
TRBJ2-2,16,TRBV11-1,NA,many,TGTGCCAGCAGCCGGTGGGGGACAACGAACACCGGGGAGCTGTTTTTT,CASSRWGTTNTGELFF
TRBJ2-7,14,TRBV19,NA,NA,TGTGCCAGTAGTAAAGGGAGGGGGTTCTACGAGCAGTACTTC,CASSKGRGFYEQYF
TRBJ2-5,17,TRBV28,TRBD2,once,TGTGCCAGCAGTTTGGGGACTAGCGGGTTCACAGGGGAGACCCAGTACTTC,CASSLGTSGFTGETQYF
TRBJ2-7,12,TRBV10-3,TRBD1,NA,TGTGCCGCCGGGACAGGGGGTGGCGAGCAGTACTTC,CAAGTGGGEQYF
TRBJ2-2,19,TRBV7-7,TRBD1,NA,TGTGCCAGCAGCTTAGGGCCGGGACAGGGGGCGGGTCGCACCGGGGAGCTGTTTTTT,CASSLGPGQGAGRTGELFF
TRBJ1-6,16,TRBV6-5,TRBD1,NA,TGTGCCAGCAGTTACTCTCCCGGGACAGGGCAATCACCCCTCCACTTT,CASSYSPGTGQSPLHF